This record covers a single T cell receptor (beta chain). The target antigen is unknown. Sequenced material consisted of expressed TCRB transcripts (all of the isolated RNA was reverse transcribed). Sequencing was performed with immunoSEQ multiplex PCR; in TCRdb, only in-frame clones are kept and a portion is missing. This table holds 150,000 to 200,000 clones, approximately 7.9% found once. The sample is drawn from a study of beta chain features in type 1 diabetes. Study-wide results and limits: Shorter templates might be favored by PCR, and equally so in patients and in controls. In cDNA sequencing, cells with high TCR expression could be over-represented. Moderately but significantly shorter TCRB CDR3s were found in Type 1 diabetes patients in all four CD4+ subsets.

A single heparinised blood sample, averaging around 0.11 L, was obtained per donor. The ends were cut back, 4 bases at V and 0 bases at J, with 13 bases in the middle. CDR3 size: 16 residues. The germline gives CDR1 MNHNS, CDR2 SASEGT. This receptor was taken from a young man with type 1 diabetes. Sequenced sample: central memory CD4+ T cells from blood. The J gene is TRBJ2-4, the V gene TRBV6-1, with a weak D call TRBD2 (5 bases). The CDR3 here is CASSGLANLAKNIQYF. CDR3 DNA: TGTGCCAGCAGTGGGCTAGCCAATCTAGCCAAAAACATTCAGTACTTC.